The 2 T cell receptor beta chains below all came from one sample that was sequenced in a study of beta chain features in type 1 diabetes. Reverse transcription of all isolated RNA meant that expressed TCRB transcripts were sequenced. Using immunoSEQ multiplex PCR, the repertoire was profiled, and TCRdb retains in-frame clones only, with some absent. The sample yields some 220,000 clones, roughly 10% seen once. The sample consisted of central memory CD4+ T cells from blood. The receptors originated from a man younger than 30 in good health.

The rearrangement links TRBV7-9 to TRBJ2-5, with 12 bases that match TRBD2. Per the germline V gene, CDR1 is SEHNR and CDR2 is FQNEAQ (reference sequence). This CDR3 has 13 amino acids. V shed 5 bases and J 13 bases; nucleotides not matched to a gene: 8. CDR3 in DNA: TGTGCCAGCAGCCCAGGACTAGCGGGGCGGGCGTACTTC. This encodes CASSPGLAGRAYF. The full variable domain, rest sourced from reference TRBV7-9 and TRBJ2-5, is DTGVSQNPRHKITKRGQNVTFRCDPISEHNRLYWYRQTLGQGPEFLTYFQNEAQLEKSRLLSDRFSAERPKGSFSTLEIQRTEQGDSAMYLCASSPGLAGRAYFGPGTRLLVL.

This clone was seen a handful of times. The chain links TRBV10-3 to TRBJ2-7; TRBD2 is a possible D gene (6 bases). The CDR3 extends over 12 amino acids. CDR1 and CDR2 from the germline V gene are ENHRY and SYGVKD. V shed 4 bases and J shed 5 bases, with 9 bases lying between them. This CDR3 reads CAISAGTDEQYF. CDR3 in DNA: TGTGCCATCAGTGCCGGGACTGACGAGCAGTACTTC.